A selection of T cell receptor beta chains follows, all from one sample in a study of shared clonotypes between healthy human individuals. Only in-frame clones appear in the TCRdb table, and some are missing; sequencing was by immunoSEQ multiplex PCR. The sample has 2 million to 2.5 million clones, 80% to 95% seen once; the top ten hold approximately 0.37%. Sample: naive CD4+ T cells from PBMCs. The receptors originated from a young man in good health. Some clones in this sample may be carry-over from other donors' samples. Both conserved end residues are part of each CDR3. D genes are given only for firm matches. The size of a clone is reported for some rows only, either as once, few or many, or as a class for expanded clones.

d_gene: .; j_gene: TRBJ1-1; v_gene: TRBV5-4; abundance: .; len: 13; CDR3nt: TGTGCCAGCAGTACAGGGACGGACACTGAAGCTTTCTTT; CDR3aa: CASSTGTDTEAFF
d_gene: TRBD2; j_gene: TRBJ2-3; v_gene: TRBV10-3; abundance: .; len: 18; CDR3nt: TGTGCCATCAGTGAGGTTTTGACTAGCGGGAGTTCTACAGATACGCAGTATTTT; CDR3aa: CAISEVLTSGSSTDTQYF
d_gene: .; j_gene: TRBJ1-1; v_gene: TRBV28; abundance: .; len: 13; CDR3nt: TGTGCCACCCTTTACAGGGAGAACACTGAAGCTTTCTTT; CDR3aa: CATLYRENTEAFF
d_gene: .; j_gene: TRBJ2-7; v_gene: TRBV6-5; abundance: .; len: 14; CDR3nt: TGTGCCAGCAGTTACTCGTATGGCCGCTACGAGCAGTACTTC; CDR3aa: CASSYSYGRYEQYF
d_gene: .; j_gene: TRBJ1-4; v_gene: TRBV19; abundance: .; len: 13; CDR3nt: TGTGCCAGTAGTATAGATCGTGGGGAAAAACTGTTTTTT; CDR3aa: CASSIDRGEKLFF
d_gene: TRBD2; j_gene: TRBJ2-2; v_gene: TRBV9; abundance: .; len: 14; CDR3nt: TGTGCCAGCAGTCCAGCGGGGCCCCCCGGGGAGCTGTTTTTT; CDR3aa: CASSPAGPPGELFF
d_gene: TRBD2; j_gene: TRBJ2-2; v_gene: TRBV29-1; abundance: .; len: 15; CDR3nt: TGCAGCGCCCTGACTAGCGGATCGAACACCGGGGAGCTGTTTTTT; CDR3aa: CSALTSGSNTGELFF
d_gene: .; j_gene: TRBJ2-4; v_gene: TRBV28; abundance: .; len: 16; CDR3nt: TGTGCCAGCAGTTTAGGTGGGGGGACGGCCAAAAACATTCAGTACTTC; CDR3aa: CASSLGGGTAKNIQYF
d_gene: .; j_gene: TRBJ1-1; v_gene: TRBV7-2; abundance: .; len: 11; CDR3nt: TGTGCCAGCAGTATGGGGGGAGAAGCTTTCTTT; CDR3aa: CASSMGGEAFF
d_gene: TRBD2; j_gene: TRBJ2-4; v_gene: TRBV28; abundance: .; len: 19; CDR3nt: TGTGCCAGCACCCCCACCGAATTTAGCGGGAGGCGTAGAGGGGACATTCAGTACTTC; CDR3aa: CASTPTEFSGRRRGDIQYF
d_gene: .; j_gene: TRBJ2-1; v_gene: TRBV2; abundance: .; len: 13; CDR3nt: TGTGCCAGCAGTGGCCTACTAGGGAATGAGCAGTTCTTC; CDR3aa: CASSGLLGNEQFF
d_gene: .; j_gene: TRBJ2-6; v_gene: TRBV10-3; abundance: .; len: 15; CDR3nt: TGTGCCATCACCCCCGGACAGTCTGGGGCCAACGTCCTGACTTTC; CDR3aa: CAITPGQSGANVLTF
d_gene: TRBD1; j_gene: TRBJ1-5; v_gene: TRBV6-1; abundance: .; len: 13; CDR3nt: TGTGCCAGCAGACGACAGGGACGTCAGCCCCAGCATTTT; CDR3aa: CASRRQGRQPQHF
d_gene: .; j_gene: TRBJ1-1; v_gene: TRBV2; abundance: .; len: 13; CDR3nt: TGTGCCAGCCAAGGGCGGGGGAACACTGAAGCTTTCTTT; CDR3aa: CASQGRGNTEAFF
d_gene: .; j_gene: TRBJ2-2; v_gene: TRBV11-2; abundance: .; len: 14; CDR3nt: TGTGCCAGCAGCTTACCGGGGTACACCGGGGAGCTGTTTTTT; CDR3aa: CASSLPGYTGELFF
d_gene: .; j_gene: TRBJ1-5; v_gene: TRBV10-3; abundance: .; len: 12; CDR3nt: TGTGCCATCAGCGGACAGAATCAGCCCCAGCATTTT; CDR3aa: CAISGQNQPQHF
d_gene: TRBD2; j_gene: TRBJ2-1; v_gene: TRBV7-3; abundance: .; len: 17; CDR3nt: TGTGCCAGCAGCTTATCTAGCGGCGCGCTCAACTACAATGAGCAGTTCTTC; CDR3aa: CASSLSSGALNYNEQFF
d_gene: .; j_gene: TRBJ2-4; v_gene: TRBV6-1; abundance: .; len: 12; CDR3nt: TGTGCCGCGTCTCCGCGGAAAAACATTCAGTACTTC; CDR3aa: CAASPRKNIQYF
d_gene: .; j_gene: TRBJ2-7; v_gene: TRBV7-2; abundance: .; len: 13; CDR3nt: TGTGCCAGCAGCTTATACAAGTCTGAAGAGCAGTACTTC; CDR3aa: CASSLYKSEEQYF
d_gene: .; j_gene: TRBJ1-1; v_gene: TRBV6-4; abundance: few; len: 11; CDR3nt: TGTGCCGGCCTGACGAACACTGAAGCTTTCTTT; CDR3aa: CAGLTNTEAFF
d_gene: TRBD1; j_gene: TRBJ1-1; v_gene: TRBV28; abundance: .; len: 16; CDR3nt: TGTGCCAGCAGTTTGCCCCATGAAGTTCAGACAGGGAAAGCTTTCTTT; CDR3aa: CASSLPHEVQTGKAFF
d_gene: .; j_gene: TRBJ2-3; v_gene: TRBV20-1; abundance: .; len: 11; CDR3nt: TGCAGTGCTGCTTGGGGAGATACGCAGTATTTT; CDR3aa: CSAAWGDTQYF
d_gene: TRBD1; j_gene: TRBJ1-5; v_gene: TRBV6-1; abundance: few; len: 16; CDR3nt: TGTGCCAGCAGTGACGGCGGACAGGGATTCTCTCAGCCCCAGCATTTT; CDR3aa: CASSDGGQGFSQPQHF